Each of the 20 T cell receptor beta chains below was sequenced from the same sample in a study of vaccination and CD4 T cells after COVID-19. Antigen specificity for these receptors is unknown. Treatment meaning: roughly 11-day PBMC culture with coronavirus spike peptide pools or control peptides (ViraFEST assay). Researchers collected the unexposed donor's CD4+ T cells before the COVID-19 pandemic (2011-2018). The Oncomine TCR Beta short-read assay sequenced DNA from cultured CD4+ T cells. TCRdb reprocessed the PCR reads via MiXCR and lists one record per CDR3 protein. The table includes about 7,000 distinct CDR3 sequences, about 30% detected once. Sequencing used CD4+ T cells from blood, cultured in vitro. The receptors were sampled from a human donor in good health.

J is TRBJ1-3 and V is TRBV7-2; D is unresolved. V lost 6 bases, J lost 0 bases, and 12 bases lay in between. Germline-derived CDR1 and CDR2 are SGHTA and FQGNSA. The CDR3 covers 15 residues. CDR3 amino acids: CASRLGLTSGNTIYF. CDR3 DNA sequence: TGTGCCAGCAGACTCGGACTAACCTCTGGAAACACCATATATTTT.

In its sample, this clonotype ranks as medium-sized (0.01 to 0.1%). The chain has TRBV20-1 and TRBJ1-6; 7 bases line up with TRBD1. The CDR3 has 13 amino acids. CDR1 and CDR2 from the germline V gene are DFQATT and SNEGSKA (reference sequence). Trimming cost V 4 bases and J 7 bases; bases outside gene matches: 4. The CDR3 nucleotides read TGCAGTGCTACGGGACAGCCCAATTCACCCCTCCACTTT. Translating it yields CSATGQPNSPLHF.

The V and J genes are TRBV30 and TRBJ1-5, with D uncertain. V was shortened by 1 base and J by 4 bases, with 11 bases between the two germline ends. The germline V gene encodes CDR1 GTSNPN and CDR2 SVGIG (reference sequence). CDR3 size: 14 residues. The CDR3 DNA reads TGTGCCTGGAGTGCGACCGATCGGAATCAGCCCCAGCATTTT. It codes for CAWSATDRNQPQHF.

V is TRBV20-1 and J is TRBJ1-6, with 7 bases fitting TRBD1. Germline V CDR1 and CDR2: DFQATT, SNEGSKA (reference sequence). V was pared by 0 bases and J by 0 bases, with 8 bases of the junction left unmatched. The CDR3 is 18 amino acids. CDR3 amino acids: CSARDFQGVGSYNSPLHF. The CDR3 bases are TGCAGTGCTAGAGATTTTCAGGGGGTGGGCTCCTATAATTCACCCCTCCACTTT.

This chain uses TRBV27 with TRBJ2-1; D might be TRBD1 or TRBD2, each matching 5 bases. V lost 8 bases, J lost 0 bases, and 11 bases lay in between. Per germline, CDR1 MNHEY and CDR2 SMNVEV (reference sequence). This CDR3 is 14 amino acids long. Written as DNA, the CDR3 is TGTGCCAGCGCGACTGGGGGCTCCTACAATGAGCAGTTCTTC. Protein: CASATGGSYNEQFF.

The chain combines TRBV10-1 with TRBJ1-5; the D gene is possibly TRBD1 (5 bases). The CDR3 has 13 residues. Between the trimmed V and J ends, which lost 6 bases and 7 bases, there was a span of 13 bases. The germline V gene has CDR1 WNHNN and CDR2 SYGVQD (reference sequence). CDR3 sequence (DNA): TGCGCCAGCAGGGTCGACAGCGAACAGCCCCAGCATTTT. It specifies CASRVDSEQPQHF.

The gene calls are TRBV6-1 and TRBJ2-6; D uncertain. CDR1 is MNHNS and CDR2 is SASEGT in the germline V gene. V lost 7 bases and J lost 1, with 14 bases in between. The CDR3 has 16 residues. The CDR3: CASKNELRSGANVLTF. CDR3 DNA: TGTGCCAGCAAAAACGAACTTCGATCTGGGGCCAACGTCCTGACTTTC.

The J gene is TRBJ2-3, the V gene TRBV20-1, with 7 positions matching TRBD1. V was clipped by 3 bases and J by 1 base; unmatched bases: 7. This CDR3 has 15 residues. Germline CDR1 and CDR2: DFQATT and SNEGSKA (reference sequence). DNA of the CDR3: TGCAGTGCTAGTCAGGGGGACGGAGGCACAGATACGCAGTATTTT. Translation: CSASQGDGGTDTQYF.

J is TRBJ1-6 and V is TRBV27; TRBD1 aligns across 7 bases. The germline CDR1 and CDR2 sequences are MNHEY and SMNVEV (reference sequence). Trimming cost V 9 bases and J 7 bases; bases outside gene matches: 9. The CDR3 is made up of 14 amino acids. CDR3: CASGWGQLNSPLHF. In DNA form, the CDR3 reads TGTGCCAGTGGGTGGGGACAGCTCAATTCACCCCTCCACTTT.

This clonotype ranks as medium-sized. The chain uses TRBV7-9 and TRBJ1-5; TRBD1 is a possible D gene (6 bases). Germline lookup yields CDR1 SEHNR and CDR2 FQNEAQ (reference sequence). This CDR3 has 13 residues. Trimming cost V 4 bases and J 4 bases, with 8 bases left between them. The CDR3 spells CASSSGTNQPQHF. The DNA of the CDR3 is TGTGCCAGCAGCTCCGGGACAAATCAGCCCCAGCATTTT.

This clonotype has only a few counts. This chain links TRBV30 with TRBJ1-6; D not certain. Trimming removed 2 bases from V and 13 bases from J, with 15 bases in between. Germline values: CDR1 GTSNPN, CDR2 SVGIG (reference sequence). CDR3 length equals 13 residues. The CDR3 protein is CAWSLNGLEPLHF. In nucleotides, the CDR3 is TGTGCCTGGAGTTTGAACGGGCTGGAGCCCCTCCACTTT.

The rearrangement uses TRBV6-1 and TRBJ2-3, with 9 positions matching TRBD2. This CDR3 is built from 15 residues. Trimming cost V 2 bases and J 6 bases; bases outside gene matches: 6. Germline CDR1 is MNHNS and CDR2 is SASEGT. The chain's CDR3 is CASSESAGGKDTQYF. CDR3 nucleotides: TGTGCCAGCAGTGAATCGGCGGGGGGGAAGGATACGCAGTATTTT.

The chain links TRBV19 to TRBJ1-5, with unresolved D. The germline V gene encodes CDR1 LNHDA and CDR2 SQIVND (reference sequence). The CDR3 length is 15 residues. V lost 1 base and J lost 2, with 9 bases in between. The CDR3 nucleotides read TGTGCCAGTAGTATAGGGAATTTCGGCAATCAGCCCCAGCATTTT. Translating it yields CASSIGNFGNQPQHF.

This clonotype rates as large. V and J are TRBV12-3 or TRBV12-4 and TRBJ1-1; perhaps TRBD1 as D (6 bases). Trimming took 6 bases from V and 4 from J, leaving 12 bases between them. The CDR3 totals 13 residues. Here the CDR3 DNA reads TGTGCCAGCAGCCTCAGGGGTACCACTGAAGCTTTCTTT. Translation gives CASSLRGTTEAFF.

This clonotype was counted between two and nine times. V and J are TRBV2 and TRBJ1-5; D may be TRBD1 (5 bases). The V gene lost 3 bases and the J gene lost 5 bases, with 11 bases spanning the gap. CDR1 is SNHLY and CDR2 is FYNNEI in the germline V gene. The CDR3 is 14 residues long. The CDR3: CASSDAGVDQPQHF. CDR3 in DNA: TGTGCCAGCAGTGATGCGGGGGTGGATCAGCCCCAGCATTTT.

This clonotype was seen only a few times. This chain links TRBV19 with TRBJ1-5, with 9 nucleotides matching TRBD1. CDR1 and CDR2 (germline): LNHDA, SQIVND (reference sequence). The V and J ends lost 6 bases and 7 bases, in that order; junction bases with no gene match: 4. The CDR3 totals 13 residues. The CDR3: CASRDRGGQPQHF. The CDR3 nucleotides are TGTGCCAGTAGGGACAGGGGCGGGCAGCCCCAGCATTTT.

CDR3 residues: CASRFNMRRRETQYF. Written as DNA, the CDR3 is TGTGCAAGTCGCTTTAATATGAGGAGAAGGGAGACCCAGTACTTC. This chain connects TRBV12-2 to TRBJ2-5. TRBV12-2 represents a pseudogene. The CDR3 length is 15 residues.

V and J are TRBV3-1 and TRBJ1-5, with D hard to call. Deletions cut 3 bases from V and 0 bases from J, with 6 bases between. There are 14 residues in the CDR3. The germline gives CDR1 LGHDT, CDR2 YNNKEL (reference sequence). The CDR3 here is CASSQAYSNQPQHF. CDR3 coding DNA: TGTGCCAGCAGCCAGGCCTATAGCAATCAGCCCCAGCATTTT.

Turning to this clonotype: A read error may account for a junction end that differs from germline. V usage is TRBV6-1 and J usage is TRBJ1-6; no clear D gene. Per the germline V gene, CDR1 is MNHNS and CDR2 is SASEGT. The CDR3 runs to 14 residues. CDR3 bases: TGTCCCAGCGCCCTTATGGTCTATAATTCACCCCTCCACTTT. Protein sequence: CPSALMVYNSPLHF.

This clonotype was seen a few times. The gene calls are TRBV10-2 and TRBJ2-7; tentative D call: TRBD1 (8 bases). The CDR3 consists of 15 residues. Per germline, CDR1 WSHSY and CDR2 SAAADI. Trimming took 7 bases from V and 2 from J, leaving 18 bases between them. CDR3 nucleotides: TGCGCCAGCACTGGGGAGGGGACAGGACCCTACGAGCAGTACTTC. Its translation is CASTGEGTGPYEQYF.